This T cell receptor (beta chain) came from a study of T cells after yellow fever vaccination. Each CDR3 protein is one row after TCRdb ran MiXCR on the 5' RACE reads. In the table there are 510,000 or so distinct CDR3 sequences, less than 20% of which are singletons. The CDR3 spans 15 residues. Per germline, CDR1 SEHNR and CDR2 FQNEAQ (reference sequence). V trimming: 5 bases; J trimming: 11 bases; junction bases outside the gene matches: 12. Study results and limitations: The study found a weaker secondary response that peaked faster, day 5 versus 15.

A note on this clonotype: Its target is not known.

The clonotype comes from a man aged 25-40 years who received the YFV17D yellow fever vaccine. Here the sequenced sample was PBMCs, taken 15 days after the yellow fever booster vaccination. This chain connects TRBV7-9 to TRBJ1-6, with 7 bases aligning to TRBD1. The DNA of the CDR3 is TGTGCCAGCAGCCGGACCACAGGGGTTGGGACACCCCTCCACTTT. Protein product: CASSRTTGVGTPLHF.